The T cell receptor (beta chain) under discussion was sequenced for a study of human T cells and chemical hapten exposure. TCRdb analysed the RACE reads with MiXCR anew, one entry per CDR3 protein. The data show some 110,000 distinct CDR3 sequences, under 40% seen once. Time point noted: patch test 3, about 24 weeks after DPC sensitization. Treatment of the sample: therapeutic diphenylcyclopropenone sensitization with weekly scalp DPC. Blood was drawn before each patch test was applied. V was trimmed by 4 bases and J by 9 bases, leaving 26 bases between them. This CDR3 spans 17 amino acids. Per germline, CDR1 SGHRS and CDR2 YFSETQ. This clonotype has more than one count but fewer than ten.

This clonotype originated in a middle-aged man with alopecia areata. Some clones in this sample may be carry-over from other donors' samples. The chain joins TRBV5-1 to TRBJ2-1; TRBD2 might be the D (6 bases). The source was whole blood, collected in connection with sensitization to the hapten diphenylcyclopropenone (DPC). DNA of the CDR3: TGCGCCAGCAGCCCGCGGGGTCCGGGGAGCGCCTCTGGTGAGCAGTTCTTC. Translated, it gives CASSPRGPGSASGEQFF.